One and the same sample provided the 19 T cell receptor beta chains below, sequenced in a study of OX40 agonist ivuxolimab in advanced cancers. Sequenced by immunoSEQ multiplex PCR; TCRdb stores in-frame clones only, minus some. The sample contains 70,000 or so clones, 86% of which appear only once. The material sequenced was CD4+ or CD8+ T cells sorted from blood, taken in a trial of the OX40 agonist ivuxolimab. The receptors come from an adult with an advanced solid tumor such as melanoma, head and neck, liver or kidney cancer.

This clone appeared once. The chain employs TRBV29-1 and TRBJ2-1; either TRBD1 or TRBD2 may fit D (5 bases each). V was clipped by 7 bases and J by 0 bases, with 13 bases between them. The length of the CDR3 is 14 residues. Germline V gene lookup returns CDR1 SQVTM and CDR2 ANQGSEA. The CDR3 spells CSAGGTRSYNEQFF. CDR3 coding DNA: TGCAGCGCTGGGGGAACCCGCTCCTACAATGAGCAGTTCTTC.

The chain joins TRBV6-5 to TRBJ1-2, with TRBD1 matching 9 bases. J was trimmed by 5 bases and V by 5 bases; bases with no gene match: 6. This CDR3 comprises 14 residues. Germline V gene sequence: CDR1 MNHEY, CDR2 SVGAGI. DNA for the CDR3: TGTGCCAGCAGTCCATTCGGGACAGGGTATGGCTACACCTTC. It translates to CASSPFGTGYGYTF.

The rearrangement links TRBV18 to TRBJ1-5; D not certain. In germline, CDR1 is KGHSH, CDR2 LQKENI. V lost 8 bases and J 2 bases, leaving 13 bases between the germline ends. This CDR3 has 14 residues. The chain's CDR3 is CASDDTAGNQPQHF. The CDR3 DNA sequence: TGTGCCAGCGACGACACGGCAGGCAATCAGCCCCAGCATTTT.

J is TRBJ2-7 and V is TRBV4-1, with a weak D call TRBD2 (7 bases). CDR1 is MGHRA and CDR2 is YSYEKL in the germline V gene. Deletions cut 2 bases from V and 2 bases from J, with 13 bases between. This CDR3 contains 15 residues. The CDR3, as DNA: TGCGCCAGCAGCCAATATACGCGGGGGCCCTACGAGCAGTACTTC. Protein sequence: CASSQYTRGPYEQYF.

The chain employs TRBV19 and TRBJ2-5; 7 bases are a match to TRBD1. The CDR3 runs 16 residues. Germline CDR1 LNHDA, CDR2 SQIVND (reference sequence). V dropped 4 bases and J dropped 1; count of bases not matched to a gene: 9. The DNA of the CDR3 is TGTGCCAGTAGTACGACAGGGAAGTCCCCCCAAGAGACCCAGTACTTC. This translates into CASSTTGKSPQETQYF.

In DNA, the CDR3 is TGCGCCAGCAGCGCCGGACAGTACTCCTACGAGCAGTACTTC. Translation gives CASSAGQYSYEQYF. V is TRBV5-1 and J is TRBJ2-7, with a possible D match to TRBD1 (6 bases). This CDR3 comprises 14 residues. Germline V gene lookup returns CDR1 SGHRS and CDR2 YFSETQ. Trimming pared 4 bases from V and 0 bases from J, leaving 11 bases between.

This chain links TRBV27 with TRBJ1-5; D uncertain. This CDR3 spans 15 amino acids. V shed 8 bases and J shed 0 bases, with 14 bases lying between them. Germline V lookup: CDR1 MNHEY, CDR2 SMNVEV (reference sequence). Here the CDR3 DNA reads TGTGCCAGCGGACGGGAGGCTGTTAGCAATCAGCCCCAGCATTTT. This translates into CASGREAVSNQPQHF.

The V call is TRBV5-1, the J call TRBJ2-7; 8 bases agree with TRBD2. This CDR3 is built from 13 residues. The trim removed 4 bases at V and 6 bases at J, leaving 6 bases unmatched. Germline values: CDR1 SGHRS, CDR2 YFSETQ. The CDR3 DNA is TGCGCCAGCAGCCGGGGGGGCAGCGCCGAGCAGTACTTC. Translating gives CASSRGGSAEQYF.

This chain connects TRBV6-6 to TRBJ1-5; no clear D gene. The CDR3 covers 13 residues. Trimming removed 2 bases at V and 5 bases at J, with 7 bases between. Germline CDR1 reads MNHNY; CDR2 reads SVGAGI (reference sequence). The CDR3 DNA is TGTGCCAGCAGTTACGAGTCGGATCAGCCCCAGCATTTT. It encodes CASSYESDQPQHF.

The chain recombines TRBV6-1 with TRBJ2-3; 7 bases are shared with TRBD2. Germline values: CDR1 MNHNS, CDR2 SASEGT. The CDR3 sequence is 15 residues long. J was trimmed by 6 bases and V by 6 bases; bases with no gene match: 12. CDR3: CASSSRPGRVDTQYF. DNA for the CDR3: TGTGCCAGCAGCTCCCGTCCAGGGAGGGTTGATACGCAGTATTTT.

J is TRBJ1-5 and V is TRBV10-2; no clear D gene. The CDR3 is 14 residues long. The germline V and J ends were trimmed by 6 bases and 5 bases, with 14 bases remaining between them. Germline V gene data show CDR1 as WSHSY and CDR2 as SAAADI. The CDR3 sequence: CASRIVKDYQPQHF. The DNA of the CDR3 is TGCGCCAGCAGGATAGTTAAAGACTATCAGCCCCAGCATTTT.

This chain uses TRBV7-8 with TRBJ2-7, with TRBD1 matching over 9 bases. The germline CDR1 and CDR2 sequences are SGHVS and FQNEAQ. The J segment lost 2 bases and the V segment lost 2 bases, leaving 1 base of the junction unmatched. The CDR3 totals 14 residues. The CDR3 DNA reads TGTGCCAGCAGCTTACGGGACAGGGCCTACGAGCAGTACTTC. It specifies CASSLRDRAYEQYF.

The J gene is TRBJ1-2, the V gene TRBV7-9; D uncertain. Germline V gene sequence: CDR1 SEHNR, CDR2 FQNEAQ (reference sequence). Trimming stripped 1 base from V and 2 bases from J, with 8 bases between. The CDR3 is 14 residues long. CDR3 DNA sequence: TGTGCCAGCAGCTTAGATACACAGAACTATGGCTACACCTTC. This translates into CASSLDTQNYGYTF.

This sequence joins TRBV18 and TRBJ2-1; 8 positions match TRBD2. V trimming: 3 bases; J trimming: 5 bases; junction bases outside the gene matches: 15. Germline V lookup: CDR1 KGHSH, CDR2 LQKENI. The CDR3 has 18 amino acids. The CDR3 reads CASSPPTFLAGRNNEQFF. DNA of the CDR3: TGTGCCAGCTCACCTCCTACCTTTTTAGCGGGACGTAACAATGAGCAGTTCTTC.

The chain carries TRBV7-2 and TRBJ2-2; D might be TRBD1 (6 bases). The V gene's germline CDR1 is SGHTA and CDR2 FQGNSA. There are 15 residues in the CDR3. V lost 4 bases and J 1 base, leaving 10 bases between the germline ends. The CDR3 DNA reads TGTGCCAGCAGCTCGGGACAAAGGAACACCGGGGAGCTGTTTTTT. This sequence encodes CASSSGQRNTGELFF.

The genes are TRBV5-1 and TRBJ2-3; possibly TRBD1 or TRBD2 for D (6 bases each). The V gene lost 2 bases and the J gene lost 3 bases, with 10 bases spanning the gap. The germline V gene has CDR1 SGHRS and CDR2 YFSETQ. The CDR3 is 14 residues long. The CDR3 bases are TGCGCCAGCAGCTTCCTAGGGGGGACAGATACGCAGTATTTT. Protein sequence: CASSFLGGTDTQYF.

This chain joins TRBV5-6 and TRBJ1-1; no reliable D call. Germline loops: CDR1 SGHDT, CDR2 YYEEEE. The CDR3 is made up of 12 amino acids. The V end lost 0 bases, the J end lost 3 bases, and 3 bases lay between the germline ends. This chain's CDR3 is CASSLGDTEAFF. The CDR3 nucleotides read TGTGCCAGCAGCTTGGGGGACACTGAAGCTTTCTTT.

The chain combines TRBV13 with TRBJ2-1; no firm D call. The V and J ends lost 3 bases and 7 bases respectively, with 13 bases between them. This CDR3 is built from 14 residues. CDR1 and CDR2 from the germline V gene are PRHDT and FYEKMQ (reference sequence). Here the CDR3 DNA reads TGTGCCAGCAGCTTCGAACGAGAGTGGAATGAGCAGTTCTTC. This encodes CASSFEREWNEQFF.

As DNA, the CDR3 is TGTGCCAGCAGTTACTACGCTGGACTGAACTTCTATGGCTACACCTTC. Protein: CASSYYAGLNFYGYTF. This rearrangement joins TRBV6-5 to TRBJ1-2; D ambiguous. V shed 1 base and J shed 4 bases, with 16 bases lying between them. The CDR3 is 16 residues long. Germline CDR1 reads MNHEY; CDR2 reads SVGAGI.